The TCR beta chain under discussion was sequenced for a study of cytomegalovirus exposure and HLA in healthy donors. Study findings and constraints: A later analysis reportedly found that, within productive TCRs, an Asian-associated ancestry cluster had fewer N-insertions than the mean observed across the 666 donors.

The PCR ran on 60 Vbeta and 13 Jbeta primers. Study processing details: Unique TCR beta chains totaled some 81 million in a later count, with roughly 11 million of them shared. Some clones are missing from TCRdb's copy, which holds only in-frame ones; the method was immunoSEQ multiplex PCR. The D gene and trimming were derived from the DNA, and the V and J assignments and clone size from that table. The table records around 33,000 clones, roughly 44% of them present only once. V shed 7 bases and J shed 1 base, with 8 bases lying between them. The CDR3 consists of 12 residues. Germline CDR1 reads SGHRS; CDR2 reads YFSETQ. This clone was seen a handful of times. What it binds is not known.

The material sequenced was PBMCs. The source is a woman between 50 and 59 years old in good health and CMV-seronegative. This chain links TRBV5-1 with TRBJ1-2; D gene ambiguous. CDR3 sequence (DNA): TGCGCCAGCGGCCCGGGTAACTATGGCTACACCTTC. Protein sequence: CASGPGNYGYTF.